Below, 11 T cell receptor beta chains from the same sample are listed, as sequenced in a study of OX40 agonist ivuxolimab in advanced cancers. Sequencing used immunoSEQ multiplex PCR; TCRdb keeps in-frame clones, though not all of them. Of 70,000 to 95,000 clones in the sample, almost 90% were seen once. Here the sequenced sample was CD4+ or CD8+ T cells sorted from blood, taken in a trial of the OX40 agonist ivuxolimab. These receptors originate from an adult with an advanced solid tumor such as melanoma, head and neck, liver or kidney cancer.

The chain couples TRBV30 to TRBJ2-1; 7 nucleotides align to TRBD2. CDR3 length: 17 residues. Trimming at V came to 2 bases and at J to 10 bases, leaving 20 bases not matched to a gene. CDR1 GTSNPN and CDR2 SVGIG come from the germline V gene (reference sequence). The CDR3 nucleotides read TGTGCCTGGAGTAGCCCTAGCTTCGGGAGGACGTCTACGGAGCAGTTCTTC. Its translation is CAWSSPSFGRTSTEQFF.

The chain combines TRBV4-2 with TRBJ2-1, with D possibly TRBD2 on 5 matching bases. CDR3 length: 12 residues. V was pared by 3 bases and J by 13 bases, with 13 bases between. CDR1 is LGHNA, CDR2 YNFKEQ, per germline. The CDR3 region has the DNA TGTGCCAGCAGCCAGGGGAGAGTAAAACAGTTCTTC. Translation: CASSQGRVKQFF.

V usage is TRBV19 and J usage is TRBJ1-4, with 7 bases lining up with TRBD1. Germline lookup yields CDR1 LNHDA and CDR2 SQIVND (reference sequence). The CDR3 is 13 residues long. V shed 5 bases, J shed 5 bases, and the junction held 2 bases outside the gene matches. The CDR3 here is CASSAGGNEKLFF. CDR3 DNA: TGTGCCAGTAGTGCAGGGGGAAATGAAAAACTGTTTTTT.

The V gene is TRBV2, the J gene TRBJ2-7, with D unresolved. The CDR3 extends over 11 amino acids. The V and J ends lost 4 bases and 3 bases respectively, with 4 bases between them. Germline CDR1 reads SNHLY; CDR2 reads FYNNEI. CDR3 sequence (DNA): TGTGCCAGCAGTGCGGACTACGAGCAGTACTTC. Its protein product is CASSADYEQYF. Supplemented by reference TRBV2 and TRBJ2-7, the full variable domain reads EPEVTQTPSHQVTQMGQEVILRCVPISNHLYFYWYRQILGQKVEFLVSFYNNEISEKSEIFDDQFSVERPDGSNFTLKIRSTKLEDSAMYFCASSADYEQYFGPGTRLTVT.

V is TRBV27 and J is TRBJ2-7, with TRBD2 matching over 9 bases. The CDR3 has 13 amino acids. In germline, CDR1 is MNHEY, CDR2 SMNVEV (reference sequence). Trimming cost V 4 bases and J 3 bases; bases outside gene matches: 1. The CDR3 loop reads CASSYSGSYEQYF. CDR3 DNA sequence: TGTGCCAGCAGTTATAGCGGGAGCTACGAGCAGTACTTC.

The chain uses TRBV5-1 and TRBJ2-3, with 10 bases matching TRBD2. CDR1 is SGHRS and CDR2 is YFSETQ in the germline V gene. V shed 4 bases and J 2 bases; nucleotides not matched to a gene: 4. This CDR3 has 15 amino acids. CDR3 nucleotides: TGCGCCAGCAGCCACGGACTAGCGGTCACAGATACGCAGTATTTT. Translation gives CASSHGLAVTDTQYF.

Here the CDR3 DNA reads TGTGCCATCACTGGGAGCGGGATAGGAGTAAACATTCAGTACTTC. This codes for CAITGSGIGVNIQYF. J is TRBJ2-4 and V is TRBV7-9; 7 nucleotides line up with TRBD2. The CDR3 has 15 residues. Losses at the gene ends were 10 bases for V and 6 bases for J; bases not matched to a gene: 15. Germline assignment: CDR1 SEHNR and CDR2 FQNEAQ (reference sequence).

The chain employs TRBV29-1 and TRBJ2-2; no clear D gene. Germline-derived CDR1 and CDR2 are SQVTM and ANQGSEA. With 7 bases removed from V and 1 base from J, the gap between germline ends came to 13 bases. CDR3 size: 14 residues. CDR3: CSASLLENTGELFF. The CDR3 bases are TGCAGCGCCTCATTACTCGAGAACACCGGGGAGCTGTTTTTT.

For the CDR3, the DNA is TGTGCCAGCAGTTCCGTGAGTGGGTACGAGCAGTACTTC. It translates to CASSSVSGYEQYF. The chain is built from TRBV28 and TRBJ2-7; D unclear. The CDR3 runs 13 residues. The germline V gene encodes CDR1 MDHEN and CDR2 SYDVKM. V shed 4 bases and J shed 4 bases, with 11 bases lying between them.

The rearrangement uses TRBV4-3 and TRBJ2-1; 9 positions agree with TRBD1. Trimming at V came to 5 bases and at J to 6 bases, leaving 14 bases not matched to a gene. CDR1 and CDR2 from the germline V gene are LGHNA and YSLEER. CDR3 length: 17 residues. This CDR3 reads CASSARAAGQGSNEQFF. As DNA, the CDR3 is TGCGCCAGCAGCGCTAGGGCGGCTGGACAGGGGTCCAATGAGCAGTTCTTC.

The chain combines TRBV6-5 with TRBJ2-5; 15 bases are shared with TRBD2. Germline V gene sequence: CDR1 MNHEY, CDR2 SVGAGI. CDR3 length: 14 residues. V lost 6 bases to trimming and J lost 11 bases; unmatched junction nucleotides: 7. CDR3 coding DNA: TGTGCCAGCAGCGCCGGGACTAGCGGGAGGTTTCAGTACTTC. Translating gives CASSAGTSGRFQYF.